This entry is about one T cell receptor beta chain. V dropped 6 bases and J dropped 0 bases, with 6 bases sitting between them. The CDR3 has 12 residues. Some clones are missing from TCRdb's copy, which holds only in-frame ones; the method was immunoSEQ multiplex PCR. The table includes 200,000 to 250,000 clones, over 75% detected once. This sample is drawn from a study of blood T cell repertoires in COVID-19. Study-wide context: The United States, Italy and Spain supplied acute and convalescent COVID-19 samples.

Recruitment covered 25 or so US areas and drew participants whose ages spanned roughly 18 to 100 years. All recovered Cohort 3 donors got two negative PCRs, got clearance, or saw symptom resolution. Sequenced: PBMCs or T cells enriched from blood (not recorded which). This clonotype was obtained from a man aged 40-50 years who had recovered from COVID-19. The gene calls are TRBV12-3 or TRBV12-4 and TRBJ2-7; tentatively, D is TRBD2 (5 bases). The CDR3 DNA is TGTGCCAGCAGGGGGAGCTCCTACGAGCAGTACTTC. Its translation is CASRGSSYEQYF.